The clone carrying this TCR beta chain was seen more than once but under ten times. Its antigen remains unknown. CDR1 and CDR2 (germline): SGDLS, YYNGEE. The CDR3 has 16 residues. Germline trimming cut 3 bases from V and 10 bases from J; bases unmatched to any gene: 12. The data belong to a study of beta chain features in type 1 diabetes. The study's findings and limits: People with Type 1 diabetes carried modestly yet significantly shorter TCRB CDR3s in all four CD4+ subsets.

The entirety of the isolated RNA underwent reverse transcription, so expressed TCRB transcripts were sequenced. Sequencing used immunoSEQ multiplex PCR; TCRdb keeps in-frame clones, though not all of them. The sample contains 250,000 to 300,000 clones, around 15% of which appear only once. The source of this sequence is a young man with type 1 diabetes. Material for sequencing was naive CD4+ T cells from blood. V usage is TRBV9 and J usage is TRBJ2-1; 11 bases are a match to TRBD2. CDR3 in amino acids: CASSAPSASGRTEQFF. CDR3 DNA: TGTGCCAGCAGCGCGCCTTCGGCTAGCGGGAGGACCGAGCAGTTCTTC.